These 28 T cell receptor beta chains were all obtained from the same sample, sequenced in a study of graft-versus-host responses after intestinal transplantation. Repertoires were generated with immunoSEQ multiplex PCR, while TCRdb's copy carries only in-frame clones and drops some. The sample carries more than 90,000 clones, approximately 90% recorded once. Their antigens remain unidentified. Source: unstimulated CD4+ T cells sorted from spleen or lymph node cells, taken before transplant. The source of these receptors is a human donor who was the organ donor for an intestinal transplant.

The V call is TRBV7-2, the J call TRBJ1-4; 7 bases map to TRBD1. CDR1 is SGHTA, CDR2 FQGNSA, per germline. The V gene end was trimmed by 5 bases and the J gene end by 9 bases; junction bases not matched to a gene: 9. The CDR3 is made up of 14 amino acids. The CDR3 region has the DNA TGTGCCAGCAGCGGCAACCGGGACAGTCAAAAACTGTTTTTT. This sequence encodes CASSGNRDSQKLFF.

The J gene is TRBJ2-5, the V gene TRBV20-1, with D hard to call. The V end was cut by 3 bases, the J end by 4 bases, with 6 bases between. The CDR3 is made up of 11 amino acids. Germline V gives CDR1 DFQATT, CDR2 SNEGSKA (reference sequence). DNA of the CDR3: TGCAGTGCTAGTTCCGCAGAGACCCAGTACTTC. Translated, it gives CSASSAETQYF.

This chain uses TRBV5-4 with TRBJ1-2; TRBD1 aligns across 10 bases. The CDR3 loop spans 14 amino acids. CDR1 is SGHNT and CDR2 is YYREEE in the germline V gene (reference sequence). The ends lost 4 bases at V and 8 bases at J; junction bases unmatched: 8. The CDR3 DNA is TGTGCCAGCAGCGGCGGACAGGGGGTGATGGGCTACACCTTC. Its protein product is CASSGGQGVMGYTF.

The chain recombines TRBV11-2 with TRBJ2-2, with 7 bases fitting TRBD2. Germline CDR1 SGHAT, CDR2 FQNNGV. Germline trimming cut 1 base from V and 2 bases from J; bases unmatched to any gene: 1. The CDR3 spans 15 residues. The CDR3 DNA follows: TGTGCCAGCAGCTTAGGACTAGCCAACACCGGGGAGCTGTTTTTT. Translated, it gives CASSLGLANTGELFF.

V gene TRBV2 combines with J gene TRBJ2-6, with 7 bases that match TRBD1. The CDR3 consists of 15 residues. Germline V gives CDR1 SNHLY, CDR2 FYNNEI. The V segment lost 5 bases and the J segment 4 bases; nucleotides outside the gene matches: 5. The CDR3 protein is CASSKDRAGANVLTF. The CDR3 DNA sequence: TGTGCCAGCAGTAAAGACAGGGCCGGGGCCAACGTCCTGACTTTC.

The chain employs TRBV21-1 and TRBJ2-1. TRBV21-1 is a known pseudogene. The CDR3 is 15 residues long. Written as DNA, the CDR3 is TGTGCCAGCAGCCAGAGACCGATACTCCACAATGAGCAGTTCTTC. Its translation is CASSQRPILHNEQFF.

The V and J genes are TRBV28 and TRBJ1-2; D is ambiguous. The CDR3 runs to 13 residues. Germline V gene data show CDR1 as MDHEN and CDR2 as SYDVKM. Trimming removed 0 bases at V and 3 bases at J, with 5 bases between. The CDR3 loop is CASSLWTYYGYTF. CDR3 DNA sequence: TGTGCCAGCAGTTTATGGACATACTATGGCTACACCTTC.

This clone was seen a single time. The J gene is TRBJ2-7, the V gene TRBV18, with D uncertain. V was trimmed by 1 base and J by 5 bases, leaving 12 bases between them. The germline V gene has CDR1 KGHSH and CDR2 LQKENI. The CDR3 is 14 residues long. CDR3 protein: CASSPRRAMNEQYF. DNA of the CDR3: TGTGCCAGCTCACCACGTAGGGCGATGAACGAGCAGTACTTC. Full variable domain (outside the CDR3, taken from reference TRBV18 and TRBJ2-7): NAGVMQNPRHLVRRRGQEARLRCSPMKGHSHVYWYRQLPEEGLKFMVYLQKENIIDESGMPKERFSAEFPKEGPSILRIQQVVRGDSAAYFCASSPRRAMNEQYFGPGTRLTVT.

This chain links TRBV9 with TRBJ2-7, with 10 bases identical to TRBD1. Germline-derived CDR1 and CDR2 are SGDLS and YYNGEE. This CDR3 has 15 residues. Trimming at V came to 4 bases and at J to 2 bases, leaving 6 bases not matched to a gene. The CDR3 protein is CASSTRDRGPYEQYF. The CDR3 bases are TGTGCCAGCAGCACCCGGGACAGGGGTCCCTACGAGCAGTACTTC. Drawing the rest from reference TRBV9 and TRBJ2-7, the complete variable domain is DSGVTQTPKHLITATGQRVTLRCSPRSGDLSVYWYQQSLDQGLQFLIQYYNGEERAKGNILERFSAQQFPDLHSELNLSSLELGDSALYFCASSTRDRGPYEQYFGPGTRLTVT.

With respect to this clone: The same CDR3 arises from other DNA sequences in this sample as well. V and J are TRBV5-6 and TRBJ2-5; D tentatively fits TRBD1 or TRBD2 (5 bases each). This CDR3 comprises 13 residues. Germline-derived CDR1 and CDR2 are SGHDT and YYEEEE. Trimming left V 0 bases short and J 4 bases short, with 7 bases between. DNA of the CDR3: TGTGCCAGCAGCTTGGTTGGGGGAGAGACCCAGTACTTC. Protein product: CASSLVGGETQYF.

This chain joins TRBV2 and TRBJ1-5; D uncertain. Trimming removed 5 bases at V and 2 bases at J, with 16 bases between. The length of the CDR3 is 16 residues. CDR1 is SNHLY and CDR2 is FYNNEI in the germline V gene. CDR3 in amino acids: CASSPRQVGGNQPQHF. The CDR3 DNA reads as TGTGCCAGCAGTCCCCGCCAGGTTGGGGGCAATCAGCCCCAGCATTTT.

The CDR3 region has the DNA TGTGCCAGCAGTGAAGCGCTTTACAGACGCAACTATGGCTACACCTTC. Its protein product is CASSEALYRRNYGYTF. The chain has TRBV2 and TRBJ1-2; D not resolved. Germline V CDR1 and CDR2: SNHLY, FYNNEI. V was pared by 0 bases and J by 2 bases, with 13 bases between. This CDR3 contains 16 residues.

The V call is TRBV7-2, the J call TRBJ2-1; tentative D call: TRBD2 (5 bases). CDR1 and CDR2 from the germline V gene are SGHTA and FQGNSA. Trimming removed 3 bases at V and 6 bases at J, with 12 bases between. The CDR3 totals 14 residues. The CDR3 region has the DNA TGTGCCAGCAGCTTGTGGGAGCAAACCAATGAGCAGTTCTTC. Its translation: CASSLWEQTNEQFF.

V gene TRBV9 combines with J gene TRBJ1-2, with TRBD1 as a possible D gene (5 bases). V was trimmed by 4 bases and J by 4 bases, leaving 11 bases between them. CDR1 and CDR2 from the germline V gene are SGDLS and YYNGEE. This CDR3 region has 13 residues. CDR3 coding DNA: TGTGCCAGCAGCCCAGGGTTGATCTATGGCTACACCTTC. It yields the protein CASSPGLIYGYTF.

This chain joins TRBV21-1 and TRBJ2-7; TRBD2 is taken as the D call from the table, unchecked against the DNA. TRBV21-1 is labeled a pseudogene. There are 17 residues in the CDR3. Here the CDR3 reads CASSKLFPSRGGWEQYF. Here the CDR3 DNA reads TGTGCCAGCAGCAAACTTTTCCCCAGCCGGGGGGGCTGGGAGCAGTACTTC.

The chain couples TRBV29-1 to TRBJ1-1, with a weak D call TRBD1 (5 bases). This CDR3 has 13 amino acids. CDR1 SQVTM and CDR2 ANQGSEA come from the germline V gene. V shed 3 bases and J shed 0 bases, with 8 bases lying between them. For the CDR3, the DNA is TGCAGCGTTGAGGACAACATGAACACTGAAGCTTTCTTT. Translated, it gives CSVEDNMNTEAFF.

The CDR3 loop reads CASSGHTGQGAFQGAYNEKLFF. As DNA, the CDR3 is TGTGCCAGCAGTGGGCATACCGGACAGGGGGCGTTCCAGGGGGCCTATAATGAAAAACTGTTTTTT. The J gene is TRBJ1-4, the V gene TRBV2; 11 bases are a match to TRBD1. Germline CDR1 SNHLY, CDR2 FYNNEI. The V segment lost 4 bases and the J segment 4 bases; nucleotides outside the gene matches: 23. CDR3 length: 22 amino acids.

There are a few counts of this clone. The rearrangement joins TRBV11-3 to TRBJ1-4; 9 bases are a match to TRBD1. Trimming took 4 bases from V and 3 from J; bases not matched to a gene: 9. The CDR3 extends over 17 amino acids. CDR1 is SGHNT, CDR2 YENEEA, per germline. In DNA form, the CDR3 reads TGTGCCAGCAGCTCAAAACAGGGGGCGATGCCTAATGAAAAACTGTTTTTT. This sequence encodes CASSSKQGAMPNEKLFF.

The rearrangement links TRBV19 to TRBJ1-1; TRBD1 aligns across 9 bases. The CDR3 has 15 residues. Germline V lookup: CDR1 LNHDA, CDR2 SQIVND (reference sequence). V gave up 5 bases and J gave up 5 bases; unmatched junction bases: 9. CDR3 DNA sequence: TGTGCCAGTAGTCTTAACAGGGGGCGCGGGACTGAAGCTTTCTTT. Amino acid sequence: CASSLNRGRGTEAFF.

As for this clone: The junction departs from germline at one end; a sequencing error may be responsible. V usage is TRBV7-7 and J usage is TRBJ2-1; 9 nucleotides line up with TRBD2. Germline values: CDR1 SSHAT, CDR2 FNYEAQ (reference sequence). CDR3 length: 17 residues. CDR3: CASSLGPIAGGANEQFF. The CDR3 nucleotides read TGTGCTAGCAGCTTAGGCCCCATCGCGGGAGGGGCCAATGAGCAGTTCTTC.

The chain uses TRBV28 and TRBJ2-7, with D maybe TRBD1 (6 bases). CDR3 length: 16 amino acids. CDR1 is MDHEN and CDR2 is SYDVKM in the germline V gene. Trimming took off 7 bases at V and 5 bases at J, with 24 bases between the two ends. The CDR3 DNA reads as TGTGCCAGCAACGCAATTGGGGACAACCCCCCTCACGAGCAGTACTTC. Translated: CASNAIGDNPPHEQYF.

J is TRBJ1-1 and V is TRBV6-6, with a weak D call TRBD1 (6 bases). V lost 0 bases and J lost 5, with 10 bases in between. The CDR3 is made up of 14 amino acids. Germline CDR1 is MNHNY and CDR2 is SVGAGI (reference sequence). The CDR3 DNA follows: TGTGCCAGCAGTTACTCGATAGGGGGGACTGAAGCTTTCTTT. Its protein is CASSYSIGGTEAFF.

This clone occurred once. This chain uses TRBV7-2 with TRBJ1-1; the D is unclear. From germline, CDR1 is SGHTA and CDR2 FQGNSA. The CDR3 is 14 residues long. V lost 0 bases and J 7 bases, leaving 12 bases between the germline ends. The CDR3 is CASSLAPSISEAFF. The CDR3 region has the DNA TGTGCCAGCAGCTTAGCCCCGTCGATCAGTGAAGCTTTCTTT.

V and J are TRBV5-8 and TRBJ1-4; 8 bases fit TRBD1. The V segment lost 0 bases and the J segment 8 bases; nucleotides outside the gene matches: 3. Germline CDR1 reads SGHTS; CDR2 reads YDEGEE. The CDR3 extends over 14 amino acids. The CDR3 spells CASSLARGQEKLFF. The DNA of the CDR3 is TGTGCCAGCAGCTTGGCCAGGGGGCAGGAAAAACTGTTTTTT.

This chain joins TRBV5-5 and TRBJ1-4; TRBD1 agrees at 8 bases. The CDR3 sequence is 13 residues long. Looked up from germline, CDR1 is SGHKS and CDR2 is YYEKEE (reference sequence). V trimming: 8 bases; J trimming: 7 bases; junction bases outside the gene matches: 7. CDR3 amino acids: CASAGGQGEKLFF. For the CDR3, the DNA is TGTGCCAGTGCAGGGGGCCAGGGTGAAAAACTGTTTTTT.

The chain employs TRBV30 and TRBJ2-2; 9 bases are shared with TRBD2. The junction had 13 bases not matched to a gene; V was cut back by 5 bases and J by 9 bases. The V gene's germline CDR1 is GTSNPN and CDR2 SVGIG (reference sequence). The CDR3 is made up of 15 amino acids. For the CDR3, the DNA is TGTGCCTGGCAACTTAGCGGGAGTTCACGGAGGGAGCTGTTTTTT. It encodes CAWQLSGSSRRELFF.

The DNA of the CDR3 is TGCGCCAGCAGCCAAGGCCGGGACAGGGCCTTTTACGAGCAGTACTTC. This codes for CASSQGRDRAFYEQYF. V and J are TRBV4-3 and TRBJ2-7; TRBD1 agrees at 9 bases. Germline loops: CDR1 LGHNA, CDR2 YSLEER. Trimming at V came to 1 base and at J to 4 bases, leaving 8 bases not matched to a gene. The CDR3 length is 16 residues.

The chain links TRBV5-1 to TRBJ2-7; weak D call: TRBD1 (6 bases). Trimming took 2 bases from V and 6 from J, leaving 15 bases between them. The CDR3 spans 14 residues. CDR1 is SGHRS and CDR2 is YFSETQ in the germline V gene. CDR3 residues: CASSFTPTGTEQYF. For the CDR3, the DNA is TGCGCCAGCAGCTTTACCCCTACAGGGACCGAGCAGTACTTC.